The clone carrying this T cell receptor (beta chain) was observed many times. TCRdb passed the 5' RACE reads through MiXCR, listing each CDR3 protein once. The data hold about 80,000 distinct CDR3 sequences, with about 5% observed a single time. This sample's time point: longitudinal time-point 2. Stored at -80 C, 2 million PBMCs were the source of the unsorted libraries. The sample is drawn from a study of neurological immune-mediated disorders. This CDR3 is built from 12 residues. Germline V gene data show CDR1 as DFQATT and CDR2 as SNEGSKA (reference sequence). V lost 3 bases, J lost 8 bases, and 11 bases lay in between.

Sample: PBMCs. V and J are TRBV20-1 and TRBJ2-1; D remains unclear. The source of this sequence is a woman in her fifties or sixties with multiple sclerosis. The CDR3 here is CSASKVSHEQFF. The CDR3 DNA reads TGCAGTGCTAGTAAAGTTAGTCATGAGCAGTTCTTC.